The 18 T cell receptor beta chains given below trace back to one sample, sequenced in a study of T cells after yellow fever vaccination (dated by TCRdb to between 2018 and 2021). The treatment or condition label of this sample denotes: live attenuated yellow fever vaccine strain. Libraries were made using 5' RACE. The reads were generated on an Illumina HiSeq 2500. Using fastp at Q25 and MiXCR, TCRdb reprocessed the public reads and kept productive beta chains. Rows with one shared CDR3 protein collapse into an entry with the most common genes and DNA. A total of around 250,000 distinct CDR3 sequences appear in this sample, 6.9% of them only once. The ten largest clones capture roughly 0.9% of the sample. The sample was CD4+ T cells sorted from PBMCs, taken 15 days after the yellow fever booster vaccination. The receptors originated from a man aged 25 to 45 who received the YFV17D yellow fever vaccine.

The J gene is TRBJ2-3, the V gene TRBV5-1; D is undetermined. Trimming cost V 1 base and J 4 bases, with 10 bases left between them. The length of the CDR3 is 14 residues. Germline V CDR1 and CDR2: SGHRS, YFSETQ. CDR3 bases: TGCGCCAGCAGCTTGACGGGTGTCGCAGATACGCAGTATTTT. Protein: CASSLTGVADTQYF.

This clonotype was seen ten or more times. The gene calls are TRBV27 and TRBJ2-7; D is perhaps TRBD1 or TRBD2 (6 bases each). The V and J ends lost 6 bases and 4 bases respectively, with 19 bases between them. Germline lookup yields CDR1 MNHEY and CDR2 SMNVEV (reference sequence). The CDR3 has 15 amino acids. The CDR3 bases are TGTGCCAGCAGCACGAGGGGGGTGGGGGTTTACGAGCAGTACTTC. It encodes CASSTRGVGVYEQYF.

The chain couples TRBV2 to TRBJ2-1, with 10 nucleotides matching TRBD2. The J segment lost 9 bases and the V segment lost 6 bases, leaving 17 bases of the junction unmatched. This CDR3 is built from 17 residues. Germline assignment: CDR1 SNHLY and CDR2 FYNNEI. The chain's CDR3 is CASSSLLGSGRSREQFF. CDR3 DNA: TGTGCCAGCAGCTCCTTACTCGGTAGCGGGAGGTCGCGTGAGCAGTTCTTC. The complete variable domain, with remaining parts taken from reference TRBV2 and TRBJ2-1, reads EPEVTQTPSHQVTQMGQEVILRCVPISNHLYFYWYRQILGQKVEFLVSFYNNEISEKSEIFDDQFSVERPDGSNFTLKIRSTKLEDSAMYFCASSSLLGSGRSREQFFGPGTRLTVL.

This clonotype was detected only a few times. V usage is TRBV5-1 and J usage is TRBJ1-4, with D possibly TRBD1 on 6 matching bases. CDR1 is SGHRS, CDR2 YFSETQ, per germline. V was shortened by 0 bases and J by 3 bases, with 12 bases between the two germline ends. The CDR3 sequence is 16 residues long. The CDR3 nucleotides read TGCGCCAGCAGCTTGGTGGCGGGGGCGGCTAATGAAAAACTGTTTTTT. Translating it yields CASSLVAGAANEKLFF.

The chain links TRBV5-4 to TRBJ2-5; D tentatively fits TRBD1 or TRBD2 (6 bases each). CDR1 is SGHNT, CDR2 YYREEE, per germline (reference sequence). Trimming removed 0 bases from V and 5 bases from J, with 14 bases in between. The CDR3 extends over 15 amino acids. The CDR3 DNA reads TGTGCCAGCAGCTTGGAAGGGGGGTTAAGTGAGACCCAGTACTTC. Its protein product is CASSLEGGLSETQYF.

This clonotype was detected only a few times. The V and J genes are TRBV19 and TRBJ2-1; D is possibly TRBD1 (7 bases). The length of the CDR3 is 15 residues. The V end lost 5 bases, the J end lost 0 bases, and 11 bases lay between the germline ends. From germline, CDR1 is LNHDA and CDR2 SQIVND (reference sequence). In DNA, the CDR3 is TGTGCCAGTAGTCCTCAGGGGGGCTCCTACAATGAGCAGTTCTTC. It translates to CASSPQGGSYNEQFF.

This chain connects TRBV5-1 to TRBJ2-7; TRBD1 aligns across 9 bases. Germline V gene data show CDR1 as SGHRS and CDR2 as YFSETQ. V was clipped by 6 bases and J by 5 bases; unmatched bases: 9. The CDR3 length is 14 residues. CDR3 coding DNA: TGCGCCAGCACCCGGCGGACAGGGGCCAACGAGCAGTACTTC. It translates to CASTRRTGANEQYF.

This clonotype was counted a few times. The V call is TRBV7-2, the J call TRBJ2-7, with TRBD2 matching 10 bases. This CDR3 spans 14 amino acids. The germline gives CDR1 SGHTA, CDR2 FQGNSA. V trimming: 2 bases; J trimming: 5 bases; junction bases outside the gene matches: 3. The DNA of the CDR3 is TGTGCCAGCAGCTTACTAGCGGGAGTAAACGAGCAGTACTTC. Its protein product is CASSLLAGVNEQYF.

This clonotype was picked up a small number of times. This chain uses TRBV5-1 with TRBJ2-2; D may match TRBD1 or TRBD2 (5 bases each). Germline CDR1 SGHRS, CDR2 YFSETQ. V lost 4 bases, J lost 4 bases, and 14 bases lay in between. The CDR3 loop spans 15 amino acids. CDR3 loop: CASSLGTVGTGELFF. In nucleotides, the CDR3 is TGCGCCAGCAGCCTGGGGACCGTAGGCACCGGGGAGCTGTTTTTT.

This chain joins TRBV7-9 and TRBJ2-5; 8 bases map to TRBD2. V lost 8 bases and J lost 2; bases outside the gene matches: 13. Germline assignment: CDR1 SEHNR and CDR2 FQNEAQ (reference sequence). This CDR3 is 16 amino acids long. CDR3 coding DNA: TGTGCCAGCCCCCGCGAGGGAACTAGCGGACAAGAGACCCAGTACTTC. Protein sequence: CASPREGTSGQETQYF.

In this sample, this clonotype turned up many times. V and J are TRBV20-1 and TRBJ1-2; the D gene is possibly TRBD1 (5 bases). Germline CDR1 reads DFQATT; CDR2 reads SNEGSKA (reference sequence). The ends were cut back, 6 bases at V and 7 bases at J, with 21 bases in the middle. This CDR3 has 14 amino acids. The CDR3 DNA is TGCAGTGCCGTAGATACCGGGACGGCGTTTGGCTACACCTTC. It is translated as CSAVDTGTAFGYTF.

A single count supports this clonotype. Germline and junction disagree at one end, which may indicate a read error. The gene calls are TRBV11-3 and TRBJ2-1, with 7 bases aligning to TRBD2. Germline V lookup: CDR1 SGHNT, CDR2 YENEEA. This CDR3 has 16 residues. This CDR3 is CVSSLDREVSYNEQFF. In DNA, the CDR3 is TGTGTCAGCAGCTTAGACCGGGAGGTCTCCTACAATGAGCAGTTCTTC.

The table lists this clonotype with a few counts. The rearrangement links TRBV6-5 to TRBJ2-1; 8 nucleotides agree with TRBD2. This CDR3 is 15 amino acids long. Germline CDR1 MNHEY, CDR2 SVGAGI. The V and J ends lost 6 bases and 9 bases, in that order; junction bases with no gene match: 13. The CDR3 DNA sequence: TGTGCCAGCAGCGTGAGCAGCGGGGGATGGGGTGAGCAGTTCTTC. This gives the protein CASSVSSGGWGEQFF.

This clonotype came up a few times. The V gene is TRBV7-8, the J gene TRBJ2-4; D gene uncertain. Trimming left V 3 bases short and J 1 base short, with 10 bases between. The CDR3 is made up of 15 amino acids. Germline CDR1 SGHVS, CDR2 FQNEAQ. The CDR3 DNA is TGTGCCAGCAGCTTGGGATCCATGGCCAAAAACATTCAGTACTTC. Translated, it gives CASSLGSMAKNIQYF.

J is TRBJ2-1 and V is TRBV12-3 or TRBV12-4; 14 positions match TRBD2. V gave up 5 bases and J gave up 1 base; unmatched junction bases: 10. The length of the CDR3 is 19 residues. CDR3 sequence: CASSPETSGRVNSYNEQFF. In DNA, the CDR3 is TGTGCCAGCAGTCCGGAGACTAGCGGGAGGGTAAATTCCTACAATGAGCAGTTCTTC.

Regarding this clonotype: A much larger clone sits a single nucleotide away, making a read error possible. This sequence joins TRBV7-2 and TRBJ2-3; D gene unclear. CDR1 is SGHTA and CDR2 is FQGNSA in the germline V gene. Trimming took 1 base from V and 3 from J, leaving 5 bases between them. CDR3 length: 13 amino acids. For the CDR3, the DNA is TGTGCCAGCAGCTTAGAGCCGACAGATACGCAGTATTTT. This translates into CASSLEPTDTQYF.

The J gene is TRBJ2-3, the V gene TRBV11-2; D is uncertain. Germline loops: CDR1 SGHAT, CDR2 FQNNGV. The V and J ends lost 4 bases and 2 bases respectively, with 7 bases between them. The CDR3 extends over 13 amino acids. CDR3 sequence reads: CASSYDNTDTQYF. CDR3 in DNA: TGTGCCAGCAGCTACGACAACACAGATACGCAGTATTTT.

The sample holds a few counts of this clonotype. V usage is TRBV20-1 and J usage is TRBJ2-4; TRBD1 matches 7 bases. Germline assignment: CDR1 DFQATT and CDR2 SNEGSKA (reference sequence). Trimming removed 4 bases from V and 2 bases from J; junction bases left unmatched: 5. The length of the CDR3 is 14 residues. The CDR3 DNA reads TGCAGTGCTAAAGGGGGCGAGACCAAAAACATTCAGTACTTC. This translates into CSAKGGETKNIQYF.